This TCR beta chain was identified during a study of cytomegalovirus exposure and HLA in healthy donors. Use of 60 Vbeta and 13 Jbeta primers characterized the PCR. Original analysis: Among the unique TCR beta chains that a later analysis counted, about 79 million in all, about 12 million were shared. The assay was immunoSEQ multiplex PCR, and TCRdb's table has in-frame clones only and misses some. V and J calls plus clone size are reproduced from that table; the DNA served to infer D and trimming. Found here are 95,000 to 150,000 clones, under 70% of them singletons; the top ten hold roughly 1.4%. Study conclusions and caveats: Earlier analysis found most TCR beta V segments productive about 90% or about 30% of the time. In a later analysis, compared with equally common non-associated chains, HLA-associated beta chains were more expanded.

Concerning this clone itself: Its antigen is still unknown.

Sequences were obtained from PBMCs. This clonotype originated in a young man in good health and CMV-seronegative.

CDR3 bases: TGTGCCAGTAGTTCCAGGGACAGGGGCCACGAGCAGTACTTC. Residues: CASSSRDRGHEQYF. J is TRBJ2-7 and V is TRBV19, with 10 bases lining up with TRBD1. From germline, CDR1 is LNHDA and CDR2 SQIVND (reference sequence). The CDR3 is 14 residues long. J was trimmed by 5 bases and V by 5 bases; bases with no gene match: 6.